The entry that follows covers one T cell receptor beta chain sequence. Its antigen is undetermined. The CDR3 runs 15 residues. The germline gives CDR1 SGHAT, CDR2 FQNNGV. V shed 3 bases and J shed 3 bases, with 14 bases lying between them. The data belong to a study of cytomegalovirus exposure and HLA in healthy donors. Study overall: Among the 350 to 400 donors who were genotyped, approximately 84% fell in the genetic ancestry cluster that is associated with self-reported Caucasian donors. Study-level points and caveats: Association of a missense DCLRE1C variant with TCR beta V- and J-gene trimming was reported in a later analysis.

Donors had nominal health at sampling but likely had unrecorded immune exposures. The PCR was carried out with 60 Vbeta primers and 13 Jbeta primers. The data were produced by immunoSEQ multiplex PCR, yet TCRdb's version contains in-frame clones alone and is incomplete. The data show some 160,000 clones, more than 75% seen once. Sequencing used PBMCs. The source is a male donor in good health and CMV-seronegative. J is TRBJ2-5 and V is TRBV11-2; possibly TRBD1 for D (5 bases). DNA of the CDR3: TGTGCCAGCAGCTTTTATGTGACAGAAAAAGAGACCCAGTACTTC. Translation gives CASSFYVTEKETQYF.